Shown below are 32 T cell receptor beta chains from a single sample sequenced in a study of blood T cells in healthy people across ages. Primers used in a second PCR of about 7 to 12 cycles were a sample-barcoded 5' primer and a J-beta primer mix. Via MiXCR, TCRdb re-called the 5' RACE reads, giving one row per CDR3 protein. The sample yields 1,500,000 or so distinct CDR3 sequences, 42% seen once. Input material: blood. All receptors come from a woman younger than 30 in good health.

This clonotype was counted between two and nine times. V gene TRBV7-9 combines with J gene TRBJ2-4; the D gene is possibly TRBD2 (6 bases). The end of the DNA fits TRBJ2-7 better, so the J call may be wrong. Germline CDR1 is SEHNR and CDR2 is FQNEAQ (reference sequence). This CDR3 contains 14 residues. The CDR3 DNA reads as TGTGCCAGCAGCCTCATAGCGGTCTCCTACGAGCAGTACTTC. Its protein is CASSLIAVSYEQYF.

V usage is TRBV9 and J usage is TRBJ2-5; 7 bases align to TRBD2. Germline V gene sequence: CDR1 SGDLS, CDR2 YYNGEE. CDR3 length: 15 residues. V was clipped by 0 bases and J by 2 bases; unmatched bases: 4. The DNA of the CDR3 is TGTGCCAGCAGCGTAGAGAGCGGGGTACAAGAGACCCAGTACTTC. Translating gives CASSVESGVQETQYF.

This clonotype was picked up a small number of times. This chain uses TRBV9 with TRBJ2-7; 10 bases line up with TRBD1. V lost 0 bases, J lost 2 bases, and 11 bases stayed unmatched. The germline V gene encodes CDR1 SGDLS and CDR2 YYNGEE. The CDR3 has 18 residues. The CDR3 region is CASSVDDTPGTGAYEQYF. The CDR3 coding sequence is TGTGCCAGCAGCGTAGATGATACACCCGGGACAGGGGCCTACGAGCAGTACTTC.

At least ten counts were recorded for this clonotype. The chain uses TRBV7-2 and TRBJ2-7; perhaps TRBD1 as D (5 bases). CDR3 length: 12 amino acids. Germline V lookup: CDR1 SGHTA, CDR2 FQGNSA. The V end lost 1 base, the J end lost 5 bases, and 6 bases lay between the germline ends. CDR3 region: CASSLDRNEQYF. CDR3 sequence (DNA): TGTGCCAGCAGCTTAGACAGGAACGAGCAGTACTTC.

The rearrangement joins TRBV12-3 or TRBV12-4 to TRBJ1-1; 7 bases agree with TRBD1. This CDR3 is built from 13 residues. The ends lost 4 bases at V and 6 bases at J; junction bases unmatched: 5. This CDR3 reads CASSYVRGSEAFF. In nucleotides, the CDR3 is TGTGCCAGCAGTTATGTCAGGGGGTCTGAAGCTTTCTTT.

This clonotype appeared a few times. This sequence joins TRBV6-6 and TRBJ1-2; weak D call: TRBD1 (5 bases). The CDR3 length is 14 residues. V was shortened by 6 bases and J by 0 bases, with 11 bases between the two germline ends. CDR1 is MNHNY, CDR2 SVGAGI, per germline (reference sequence). The CDR3 is CASRVTAANYGYTF. As DNA, the CDR3 is TGTGCCAGCAGGGTGACAGCCGCTAACTATGGCTACACCTTC.

The chain has TRBV29-1 and TRBJ1-2, with D perhaps matching TRBD1 (5 bases). CDR1 and CDR2 (germline): SQVTM, ANQGSEA. The V and J ends lost 5 bases and 0 bases respectively, with 7 bases between them. The length of the CDR3 is 12 residues. CDR3 nucleotides: TGCAGCGTTATGACAGCTAACTATGGCTACACCTTC. Translated, it gives CSVMTANYGYTF.

V usage is TRBV15 and J usage is TRBJ2-3; D gene ambiguous. V was shortened by 5 bases and J by 2 bases, with 14 bases between the two germline ends. This CDR3 contains 15 residues. CDR1 is LNHNV and CDR2 is YYDKDF in the germline V gene (reference sequence). CDR3 DNA sequence: TGTGCCACCAGCCCAAGGCTTAGGGACACAGATACGCAGTATTTT. Its protein product is CATSPRLRDTDTQYF.

This clonotype came up a few times. The chain couples TRBV29-1 to TRBJ2-1, with D perhaps matching TRBD2 (6 bases). Germline V lookup: CDR1 SQVTM, CDR2 ANQGSEA. Trimming took 0 bases from V and 4 from J, leaving 7 bases between them. The CDR3 runs to 13 residues. DNA of the CDR3: TGCAGCGTTGAAGATGGGGGGTACAATGAGCAGTTCTTC. This codes for CSVEDGGYNEQFF.

This clonotype was counted a few times. The chain couples TRBV30 to TRBJ2-7; TRBD2 is a possible D gene (6 bases). V was cut by 1 base and J by 7 bases, with 11 bases left in between. The CDR3 is made up of 12 amino acids. Germline V CDR1 and CDR2: GTSNPN, SVGIG (reference sequence). This CDR3 reads CAWSGGEDEQYF. The CDR3, as DNA: TGTGCCTGGAGTGGGGGGGAAGATGAGCAGTACTTC.

This chain links TRBV29-1 with TRBJ2-7; 9 bases map to TRBD1. V was pared by 7 bases and J by 3 bases, with 1 base of the junction left unmatched. This CDR3 is 11 amino acids long. The germline V gene encodes CDR1 SQVTM and CDR2 ANQGSEA. This chain's CDR3 is CSAGQGYEQYF. The DNA for the CDR3 is TGCAGCGCGGGACAGGGCTACGAGCAGTACTTC.

The chain links TRBV7-9 to TRBJ1-4; 7 bases fit TRBD1. Germline CDR1 SEHNR, CDR2 FQNEAQ (reference sequence). The ends lost 8 bases at V and 5 bases at J; junction bases unmatched: 5. The CDR3 consists of 13 residues. For the CDR3, the DNA is TGTGCCAGCCAAAAGGGACAGAATGAAAAACTGTTTTTT. This gives the protein CASQKGQNEKLFF.

The sample holds a few counts of this clonotype. The gene calls are TRBV2 and TRBJ1-4; D is possibly TRBD1 (5 bases). The CDR3 is made up of 14 amino acids. Germline V lookup: CDR1 SNHLY, CDR2 FYNNEI. Trimming cost V 6 bases and J 2 bases, with 10 bases left between them. CDR3: CASRQARTNEKLFF. CDR3 nucleotides: TGTGCCAGCAGACAGGCCCGTACTAATGAAAAACTGTTTTTT.

In its sample, this clonotype was seen a few times. The rearrangement links TRBV5-1 to TRBJ1-4, with D possibly matching TRBD1 (6 bases). Trimming took off 7 bases at V and 3 bases at J, with 19 bases between the two ends. The germline V gene encodes CDR1 SGHRS and CDR2 YFSETQ. CDR3 length equals 16 residues. Written as DNA, the CDR3 is TGCGCCAGCGAATTACCCAACAGGGTTTCTAATGAAAAACTGTTTTTT. Amino acid sequence: CASELPNRVSNEKLFF.

The chain is built from TRBV6-4 and TRBJ2-2; unclear D gene. Germline CDR1 MRHNA, CDR2 SNTAGT. Trimming shortened V by 3 bases and J by 8 bases, and 10 bases separated the two germline ends. The CDR3 contains 13 residues. CDR3 in DNA: TGTGCCAGCAGTGAGGAGCCCAGAGGGGAGCTGTTTTTT. As protein: CASSEEPRGELFF.

This clonotype was observed a handful of times. The CDR3 sequence is CSATDTVYGYTF. CDR3 coding DNA: TGCAGTGCCACGGACACGGTCTATGGCTACACCTTC. The chain carries TRBV20-1 and TRBJ1-2, with D maybe TRBD1 (5 bases). The germline V gene encodes CDR1 DFQATT and CDR2 SNEGSKA (reference sequence). The CDR3 covers 12 residues. V was cut by 6 bases and J by 4 bases, with 12 bases left in between.

This clonotype occurred a few times. This rearrangement joins TRBV6-6 to TRBJ2-7, with D unclear. V lost 6 bases and J lost 3, with 12 bases in between. The CDR3 is 13 amino acids. Germline lookup yields CDR1 MNHNY and CDR2 SVGAGI (reference sequence). CDR3 protein: CASSSGRHYEQYF. The CDR3 nucleotides read TGTGCCAGCAGCTCCGGACGGCACTACGAGCAGTACTTC.

The chain recombines TRBV6-2 or TRBV6-3 with TRBJ2-7, with 9 bases matching TRBD2. CDR3 length: 17 amino acids. J gave up 0 bases and V 6 bases, and 12 bases lay outside the gene matches. Germline V gives CDR1 MNHEY, CDR2 SVGEGT. CDR3 in amino acids: CASRVISGGRSSYEQYF. The CDR3 DNA reads as TGTGCCAGCAGGGTTATTAGCGGGGGACGGAGCTCCTACGAGCAGTACTTC.

This clonotype was picked up many times. This chain links TRBV7-9 with TRBJ2-3; D unclear. Per the germline V gene, CDR1 is SEHNR and CDR2 is FQNEAQ (reference sequence). This CDR3 comprises 12 residues. Trimming removed 5 bases at V and 3 bases at J, with 6 bases between. As DNA, the CDR3 is TGTGCCAGCAGCGGGGTAACAGATACGCAGTATTTT. It encodes CASSGVTDTQYF.

With respect to this clonotype: Possible read error: a much larger clone is one base away. V usage is TRBV20-1 and J usage is TRBJ2-7; tentative D call: TRBD1 (6 bases). Germline CDR1 DFQATT, CDR2 SNEGSKA (reference sequence). The ends were cut back, 3 bases at V and 7 bases at J, with 19 bases in the middle. The CDR3 covers 14 residues. This CDR3 is CSASGGHPGTEQYF. The CDR3 DNA follows: TGCAGTGCTAGTGGGGGACACCCAGGGACGGAGCAGTACTTC.

V gene TRBV7-3 combines with J gene TRBJ2-5, with TRBD2 matching 10 bases. Per the germline V gene, CDR1 is SGHTA and CDR2 is FQGTGA. This CDR3 region has 16 residues. V trimming: 4 bases; J trimming: 11 bases; junction bases outside the gene matches: 16. CDR3 sequence reads: CASSSYSGRLYNEQYF. In nucleotides, the CDR3 is TGTGCCAGCAGCTCCTATAGCGGGAGGCTATACAATGAGCAGTACTTC.

The chain combines TRBV4-3 with TRBJ2-2, with 8 bases lining up with TRBD2. Germline V gene sequence: CDR1 LGHNA, CDR2 YSLEER. The CDR3 totals 16 residues. V was pared by 1 base and J by 3 bases, with 4 bases of the junction left unmatched. CDR3 nucleotide sequence: TGCGCCAGCAGCCAAGGCCGGGGGGGATACACCGGGGAGCTGTTTTTT. Its translation is CASSQGRGGYTGELFF.

This clonotype was recorded many times. V is TRBV27 and J is TRBJ2-7; 12 nucleotides agree with TRBD2. The CDR3 spans 13 residues. Germline-derived CDR1 and CDR2 are MNHEY and SMNVEV (reference sequence). V lost 5 bases, J lost 4 bases, and 0 bases stayed unmatched. The CDR3 sequence is CASSGTSGYEQYF. Written as DNA, the CDR3 is TGTGCCAGCAGTGGGACTAGCGGGTACGAGCAGTACTTC.

This chain joins TRBV20-1 and TRBJ2-1, with 9 bases that match TRBD2. This CDR3 spans 16 amino acids. Trimming removed 4 bases from V and 3 bases from J; junction bases left unmatched: 10. The germline V gene has CDR1 DFQATT and CDR2 SNEGSKA (reference sequence). In nucleotides, the CDR3 is TGCAGTGCTACCGGGGAGCGGGGGGCAGGCTACAATGAGCAGTTCTTC. Amino acids: CSATGERGAGYNEQFF.

The chain recombines TRBV29-1 with TRBJ2-5; D may match TRBD1 or TRBD2 (5 bases each). The germline V gene encodes CDR1 SQVTM and CDR2 ANQGSEA. The V end was cut by 5 bases, the J end by 11 bases, with 21 bases between. This CDR3 is built from 13 residues. The CDR3 sequence is CSVQGVLSYEQYF. The CDR3 bases are TGCAGCGTTCAGGGAGTACTTTCCTATGAGCAGTACTTC.

The table lists this clonotype with a count of one. The chain carries TRBV2 and TRBJ2-1, with D hard to call. V was trimmed by 2 bases and J by 4 bases, leaving 12 bases between them. CDR1 and CDR2 from the germline V gene are SNHLY and FYNNEI. The CDR3 has 15 residues. The CDR3 loop is CASSESSARYNEQFF. The CDR3 nucleotides read TGTGCCAGCAGTGAAAGCTCCGCCCGGTACAATGAGCAGTTCTTC.

This clonotype was seen only once. This chain uses TRBV15 with TRBJ2-1; 7 bases are a match to TRBD1. The end of the DNA fits TRBJ2-7 better, so the J call may be wrong. Germline assignment: CDR1 LNHNV and CDR2 YYDKDF (reference sequence). The CDR3 sequence is 16 residues long. CDR3 loop: CATSRGTASRYNEQYF. CDR3 nucleotide sequence: TGTGCCACCAGCAGGGGGACAGCTAGCCGTTACAATGAGCAGTACTTC.

This CDR3 is CASSPLGLGYEQYF. The CDR3 DNA reads as TGTGCCAGCAGCCCCCTAGGGTTAGGCTACGAGCAGTACTTC. The V and J genes are TRBV27 and TRBJ2-7; D ambiguous. V was trimmed by 6 bases and J by 3 bases, leaving 15 bases between them. Germline values: CDR1 MNHEY, CDR2 SMNVEV (reference sequence). CDR3 length: 14 amino acids.

This clonotype was counted between two and nine times. The rearrangement joins TRBV29-1 to TRBJ2-2, with 7 positions matching TRBD1. This CDR3 comprises 12 residues. Germline CDR1 is SQVTM and CDR2 is ANQGSEA. The J segment lost 9 bases and the V segment lost 6 bases, leaving 7 bases of the junction unmatched. This chain's CDR3 is CSVGQPHRELFF. CDR3 DNA sequence: TGCAGCGTGGGACAGCCACACCGGGAGCTGTTTTTT.

This clonotype was counted a few times. V and J are TRBV12-3 or TRBV12-4 and TRBJ2-1; 11 bases fit TRBD2. V dropped 4 bases and J dropped 10; count of bases not matched to a gene: 9. The CDR3 is 15 amino acids. CDR3: CASSYRPGLAGEQFF. The CDR3, as DNA: TGTGCCAGCAGTTACCGACCAGGACTAGCGGGCGAGCAGTTCTTC.

V gene TRBV20-1 combines with J gene TRBJ2-4, with 9 nucleotides matching TRBD1. Germline CDR1 and CDR2: DFQATT and SNEGSKA (reference sequence). The CDR3 covers 17 residues. J gave up 5 bases and V 6 bases, and 17 bases lay outside the gene matches. The CDR3 DNA follows: TGCAGTGCCAGCCCGGGGATGGGACAGGGATTGGAAAACATTCAGTACTTC. Translating it yields CSASPGMGQGLENIQYF.

The table lists this clonotype with a few counts. The chain couples TRBV7-6 to TRBJ1-2; 8 bases match TRBD1. The CDR3 is made up of 13 amino acids. Trimming cost V 1 base and J 7 bases; bases outside gene matches: 2. The germline V gene encodes CDR1 SGHVS and CDR2 FNYEAQ. The CDR3 sequence is CASSLGDRRGYTF. CDR3 nucleotides: TGTGCCAGCAGCTTAGGGGACAGGCGTGGCTACACCTTC.